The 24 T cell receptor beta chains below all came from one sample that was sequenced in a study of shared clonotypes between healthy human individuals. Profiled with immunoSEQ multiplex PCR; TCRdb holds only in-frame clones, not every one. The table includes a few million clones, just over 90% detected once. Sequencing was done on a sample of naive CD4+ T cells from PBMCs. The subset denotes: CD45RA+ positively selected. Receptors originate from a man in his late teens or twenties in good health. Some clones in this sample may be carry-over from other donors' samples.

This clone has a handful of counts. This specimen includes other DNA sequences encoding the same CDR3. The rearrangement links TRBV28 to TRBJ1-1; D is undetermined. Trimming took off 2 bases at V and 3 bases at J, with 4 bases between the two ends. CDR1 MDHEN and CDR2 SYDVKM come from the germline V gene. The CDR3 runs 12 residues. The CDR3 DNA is TGTGCCAGCAGTTTAACTTACACTGAAGCTTTCTTT. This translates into CASSLTYTEAFF.

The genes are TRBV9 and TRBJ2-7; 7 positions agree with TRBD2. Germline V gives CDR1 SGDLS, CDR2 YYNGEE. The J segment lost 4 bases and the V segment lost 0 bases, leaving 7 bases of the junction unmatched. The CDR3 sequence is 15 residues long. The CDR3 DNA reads TGTGCCAGCAGCGTAGGTGGGAGGGGTGGATACGAGCAGTACTTC. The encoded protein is CASSVGGRGGYEQYF.

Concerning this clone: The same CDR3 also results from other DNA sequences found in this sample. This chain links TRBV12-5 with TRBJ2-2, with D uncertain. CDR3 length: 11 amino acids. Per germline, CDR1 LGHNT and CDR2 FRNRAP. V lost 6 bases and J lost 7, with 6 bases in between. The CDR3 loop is CASGLGGELFF. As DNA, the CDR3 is TGTGCTAGTGGCCTCGGCGGGGAGCTGTTTTTT.

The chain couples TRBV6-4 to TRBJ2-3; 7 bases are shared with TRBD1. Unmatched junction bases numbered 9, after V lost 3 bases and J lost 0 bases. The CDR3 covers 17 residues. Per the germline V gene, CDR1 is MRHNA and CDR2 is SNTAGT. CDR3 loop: CASSDRTGPPSTDTQYF. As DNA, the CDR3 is TGTGCCAGCAGTGATCGGACAGGACCGCCGAGCACAGATACGCAGTATTTT.

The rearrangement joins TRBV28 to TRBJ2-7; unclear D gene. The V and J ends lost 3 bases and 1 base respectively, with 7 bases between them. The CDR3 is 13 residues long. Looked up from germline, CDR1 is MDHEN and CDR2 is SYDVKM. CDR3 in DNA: TGTGCCAGCAGTTTCCCCCTTTCCTACGAGCAGTACTTC. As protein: CASSFPLSYEQYF.

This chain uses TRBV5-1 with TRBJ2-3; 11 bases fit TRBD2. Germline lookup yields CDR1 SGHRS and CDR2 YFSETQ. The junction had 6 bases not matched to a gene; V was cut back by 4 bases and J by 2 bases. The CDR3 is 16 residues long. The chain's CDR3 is CASSALTSGNTDTQYF. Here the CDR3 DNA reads TGCGCCAGCAGCGCTCTGACTAGCGGGAACACAGATACGCAGTATTTT.

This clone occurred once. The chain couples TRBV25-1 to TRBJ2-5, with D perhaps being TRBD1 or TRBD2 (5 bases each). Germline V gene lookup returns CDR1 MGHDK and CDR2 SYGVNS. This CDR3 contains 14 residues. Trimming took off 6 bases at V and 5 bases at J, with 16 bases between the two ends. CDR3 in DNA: TGTGCCAGCAGAAATCTGGGGGAATGGGAGACCCAGTACTTC. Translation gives CASRNLGEWETQYF.

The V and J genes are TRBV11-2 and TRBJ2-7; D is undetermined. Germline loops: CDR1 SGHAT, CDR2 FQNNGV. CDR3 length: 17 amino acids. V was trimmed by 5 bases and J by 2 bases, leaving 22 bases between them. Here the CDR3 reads CASSKRSGPRTPYEQYF. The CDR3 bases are TGTGCCAGCAGCAAAAGATCTGGCCCCAGAACCCCCTACGAGCAGTACTTC.

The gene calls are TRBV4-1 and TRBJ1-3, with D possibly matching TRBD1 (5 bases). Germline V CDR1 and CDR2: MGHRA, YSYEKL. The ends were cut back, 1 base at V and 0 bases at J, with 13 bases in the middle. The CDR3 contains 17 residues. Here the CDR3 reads CASSQGAQASSGNTIYF. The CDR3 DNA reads TGCGCCAGCAGCCAAGGGGCACAGGCGAGCTCTGGAAACACCATATATTTT.

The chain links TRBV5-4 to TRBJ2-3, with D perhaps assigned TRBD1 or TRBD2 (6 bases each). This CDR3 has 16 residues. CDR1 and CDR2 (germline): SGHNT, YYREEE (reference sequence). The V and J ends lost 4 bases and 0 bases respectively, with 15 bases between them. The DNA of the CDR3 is TGTGCCAGCAGCCCTTCTCGGGGGCTTAGCACAGATACGCAGTATTTT. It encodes CASSPSRGLSTDTQYF.

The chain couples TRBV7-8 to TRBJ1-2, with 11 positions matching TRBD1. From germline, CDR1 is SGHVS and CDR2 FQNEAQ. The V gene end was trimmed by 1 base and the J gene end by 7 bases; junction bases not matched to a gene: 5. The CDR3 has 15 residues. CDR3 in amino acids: CASSLVRTGGSGYTF. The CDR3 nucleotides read TGTGCCAGCAGCTTAGTAAGGACAGGGGGCTCTGGCTACACCTTC.

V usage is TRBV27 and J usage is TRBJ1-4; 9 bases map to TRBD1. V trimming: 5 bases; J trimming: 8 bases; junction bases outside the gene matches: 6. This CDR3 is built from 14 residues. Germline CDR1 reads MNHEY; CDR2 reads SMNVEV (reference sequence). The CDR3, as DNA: TGTGCCAGCAGTCCACAGGGGGCGCCGGAAAAACTGTTTTTT. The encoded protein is CASSPQGAPEKLFF.

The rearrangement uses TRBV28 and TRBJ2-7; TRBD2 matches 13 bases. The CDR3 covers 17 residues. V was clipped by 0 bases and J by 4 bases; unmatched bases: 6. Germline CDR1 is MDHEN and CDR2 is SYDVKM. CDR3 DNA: TGTGCCAGCAGTTTATGGCCACGGACTAGCGGGAGTTACGAGCAGTACTTC. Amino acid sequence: CASSLWPRTSGSYEQYF.

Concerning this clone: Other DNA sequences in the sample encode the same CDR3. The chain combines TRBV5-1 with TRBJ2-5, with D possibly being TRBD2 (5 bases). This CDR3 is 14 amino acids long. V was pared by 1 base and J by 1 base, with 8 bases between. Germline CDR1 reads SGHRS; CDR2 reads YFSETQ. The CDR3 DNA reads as TGCGCCAGCAGCTTGACGGGAAGCCAAGAGACCCAGTACTTC. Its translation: CASSLTGSQETQYF.

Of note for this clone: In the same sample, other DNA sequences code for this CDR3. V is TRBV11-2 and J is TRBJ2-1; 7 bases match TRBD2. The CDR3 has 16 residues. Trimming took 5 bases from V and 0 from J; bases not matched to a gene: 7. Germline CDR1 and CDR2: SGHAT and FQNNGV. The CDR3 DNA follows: TGTGCCAGCAGCCCGATAGCGGGTAGCTCCTACAATGAGCAGTTCTTC. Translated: CASSPIAGSSYNEQFF.

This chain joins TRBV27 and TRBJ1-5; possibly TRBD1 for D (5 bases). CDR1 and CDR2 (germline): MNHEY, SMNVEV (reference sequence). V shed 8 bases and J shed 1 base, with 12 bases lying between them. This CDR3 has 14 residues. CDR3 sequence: CASSTRDSNQPQHF. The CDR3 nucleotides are TGTGCCAGCTCGACCCGGGACAGCAATCAGCCCCAGCATTTT.

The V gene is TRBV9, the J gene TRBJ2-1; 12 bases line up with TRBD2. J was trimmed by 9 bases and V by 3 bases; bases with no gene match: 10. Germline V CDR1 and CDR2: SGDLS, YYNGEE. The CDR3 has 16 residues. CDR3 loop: CASSAARLAGVSEQFF. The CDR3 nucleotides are TGTGCCAGCAGCGCCGCCCGACTAGCGGGAGTATCTGAGCAGTTCTTC.

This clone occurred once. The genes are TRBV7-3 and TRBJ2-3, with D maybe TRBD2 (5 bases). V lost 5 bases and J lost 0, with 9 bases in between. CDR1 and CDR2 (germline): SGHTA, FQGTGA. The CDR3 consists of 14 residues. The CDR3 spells CASSPAGSTDTQYF. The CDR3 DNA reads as TGTGCCAGCAGCCCGGCGGGTAGCACAGATACGCAGTATTTT.

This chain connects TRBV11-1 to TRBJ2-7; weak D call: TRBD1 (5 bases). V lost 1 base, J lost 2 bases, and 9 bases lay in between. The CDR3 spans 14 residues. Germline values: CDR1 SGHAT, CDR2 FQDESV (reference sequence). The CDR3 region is CASSLEAGTYEQYF. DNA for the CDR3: TGTGCCAGCAGCTTAGAGGCAGGGACCTACGAGCAGTACTTC.

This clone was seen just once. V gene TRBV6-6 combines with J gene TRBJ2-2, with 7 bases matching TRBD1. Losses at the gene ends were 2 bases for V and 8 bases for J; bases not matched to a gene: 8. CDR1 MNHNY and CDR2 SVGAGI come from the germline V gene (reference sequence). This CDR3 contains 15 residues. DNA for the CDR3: TGTGCCAGCAGTTACCGCGGACAGGCTCCGGGGGAGCTGTTTTTT. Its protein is CASSYRGQAPGELFF.

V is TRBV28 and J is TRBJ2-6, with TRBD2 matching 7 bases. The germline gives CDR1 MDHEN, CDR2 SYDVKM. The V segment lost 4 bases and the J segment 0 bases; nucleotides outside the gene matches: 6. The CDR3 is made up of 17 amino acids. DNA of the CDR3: TGTGCCAGCAGTTCCCAGCGGGGCGGCTCTGGGGCCAACGTCCTGACTTTC. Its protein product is CASSSQRGGSGANVLTF. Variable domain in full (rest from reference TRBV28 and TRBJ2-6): DVKVTQSSRYLVKRTGEKVFLECVQDMDHENMFWYRQDPGLGLRLIYFSYDVKMKEKGDIPEGYSVSREKKERFSLILESASTNQTSMYLCASSSQRGGSGANVLTFGAGSRLTVL.

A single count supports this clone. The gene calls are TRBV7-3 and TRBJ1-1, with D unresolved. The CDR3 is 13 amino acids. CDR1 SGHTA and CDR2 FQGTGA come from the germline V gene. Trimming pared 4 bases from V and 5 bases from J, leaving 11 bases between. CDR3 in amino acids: CASSSLPETEAFF. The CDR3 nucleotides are TGTGCCAGCAGCTCCCTTCCGGAGACTGAAGCTTTCTTT.

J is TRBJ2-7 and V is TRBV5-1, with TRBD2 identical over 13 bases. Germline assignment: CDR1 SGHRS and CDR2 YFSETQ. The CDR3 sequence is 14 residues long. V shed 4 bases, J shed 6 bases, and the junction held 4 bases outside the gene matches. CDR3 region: CASSRTSGSPEQYF. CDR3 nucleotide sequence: TGCGCCAGCAGCAGGACTAGCGGGAGTCCCGAGCAGTACTTC.

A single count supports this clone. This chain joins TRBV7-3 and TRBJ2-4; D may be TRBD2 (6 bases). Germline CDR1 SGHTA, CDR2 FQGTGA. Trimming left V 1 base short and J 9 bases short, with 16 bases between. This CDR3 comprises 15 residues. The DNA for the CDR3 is TGTGCCAGCAGCTTAAACCTCGGCGGGGAAAGCATTCAGTACTTC. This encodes CASSLNLGGESIQYF.